The clone carrying this TCR beta chain was seen a handful of times. Its antigen is not known. A single record per CDR3 protein comes from TCRdb applying MiXCR to the 5' RACE reads. The table shows about 520,000 distinct CDR3 sequences, with approximately 22% occurring only once. Germline CDR1 and CDR2: SGDLS and YYNGEE. The CDR3 contains 19 residues. Deletions cut 2 bases from V and 1 base from J, with 24 bases between. These data come from a study of identical twins. Study findings and constraints: Low generation-probability sequences were in excess among twin-shared out-of-frame alpha sequences.

These data were also reused for a study on T cells expressing NK-cell markers. As that report states: Seven of the eight sequenced donors were classified as HCMV-seropositive, and one was classified as seronegative. Six of the donors carried dominant NKG2C+ clonotypes that took up 1.0-7.0% of their CD8+ T cells. Uncertainty persisted over the HCMV specificity of expanded NKG2C+ T cell clones.

The chain combines TRBV9 with TRBJ1-1; D unclear. This receptor was obtained from a woman aged 18-29 years in good health. Sequencing was carried out using CD4+ T cells sorted from blood. In nucleotides, the CDR3 is TGTGCCAGCAGCGTGCGGGATCGGAAACGTACGGAAACGAACACTGAAGCTTTCTTT. Translating it yields CASSVRDRKRTETNTEAFF.